This paragraph reports one T cell receptor (beta chain). The data were obtained in a study of blood T cell repertoires in COVID-19. Study overall: Whether acute or convalescent, the COVID-19 samples came from the United States, Italy and Spain. T cells, B-cell-depleted T cells, or PBMCs provided the cDNA or gDNA that served as material.

As originally analysed: Estimates of nucleated cell counts were drawn from the amplification of reference gene primers. Produced via immunoSEQ multiplex PCR; TCRdb's table is partial and in-frame only. V, J and clone size derive from that table, while D and trimming were established from the DNA sequence. The repertoire holds around 260,000 clones, with around 87% as singletons. Seattle-derived patients entered the study during active infection and were followed longitudinally. Specimen: peripheral blood. The sequence came from a woman aged 60-75 years with COVID-19, enrolled during active disease.

The CDR3 DNA sequence: TGTGCCAGCAGTTACTCAAGCACAGGCGCCTCTGAAGCTTTCTTT. Its translation is CASSYSSTGASEAFF. The chain links TRBV6-2 or TRBV6-3 to TRBJ1-1; a possible D gene is TRBD1 (5 bases). The CDR3 is 15 amino acids. Looked up from germline, CDR1 is MNHEY and CDR2 is SVGEGT. V was cut by 0 bases and J by 6 bases, with 14 bases left in between.